The 27 T cell receptor beta chains reported below all come from one sample, sequenced in a study of blood T cell repertoires in COVID-19. Libraries were prepared by immunoSEQ multiplex PCR; TCRdb keeps only in-frame clonotypes and omits some of them. The sample records approximately 240,000 clones, 87% being singletons. Sequencing used PBMCs or T cells enriched from blood (not recorded which). These receptor sequences come from a woman between 25 and 40 years old with acute COVID-19.

The rearrangement uses TRBV3-1 (or the pseudogene TRBV3-2) and TRBJ1-3; no definite D call. V was clipped by 1 base and J by 3 bases, with 7 bases between them. CDR1 and CDR2 from the germline V gene are LGHDT and YNNKEL (reference sequence). The CDR3 sequence is 14 residues long. The CDR3 is CASSQGYSGNTIYF. CDR3 nucleotides: TGTGCCAGCAGCCAAGGATACAGTGGAAACACCATATATTTT.

The chain links TRBV9 to TRBJ2-5; D is perhaps TRBD2 (7 bases). CDR3 length: 19 amino acids. Trimming stripped 2 bases from V and 2 bases from J, with 25 bases between. From germline, CDR1 is SGDLS and CDR2 YYNGEE. The CDR3 region has the DNA TGTGCCAGCAGCGTTCACCCCGAGCCGGGGGGCCTTTTACAAGAGACCCAGTACTTC. This sequence encodes CASSVHPEPGGLLQETQYF.

The chain is built from TRBV3-1 (or the pseudogene TRBV3-2) and TRBJ1-1; D might be TRBD1 (5 bases). CDR3 length equals 15 residues. CDR1 LGHDT and CDR2 YNNKEL come from the germline V gene (reference sequence). Between the trimmed V and J ends, which lost 4 bases and 5 bases, there was a span of 17 bases. CDR3 residues: CASSPGGGAWTEAFF. The CDR3 DNA reads TGTGCCAGCAGCCCCGGGGGAGGGGCGTGGACTGAAGCTTTCTTT.

This clone was observed a handful of times. V is TRBV6-4 and J is TRBJ2-1; 13 bases are a match to TRBD2. Trimming took 8 bases from V and 4 from J; bases not matched to a gene: 8. Germline CDR1 reads MRHNA; CDR2 reads SNTAGT. The CDR3 extends over 16 amino acids. Written as DNA, the CDR3 is TGTGCCAGCGAAGCCGGGACTAGCGGGGATTACAATGAGCAGTTCTTC. It yields the protein CASEAGTSGDYNEQFF.

The CDR3 sequence: CASSLAGPKIGTQYF. The DNA of the CDR3 is TGTGCCAGCAGTTTAGCGGGTCCTAAGATTGGGACCCAGTACTTC. The chain combines TRBV28 with TRBJ2-5; D is perhaps TRBD2 (5 bases). Germline CDR1 MDHEN, CDR2 SYDVKM. There are 15 residues in the CDR3. The V and J ends lost 2 bases and 7 bases respectively, with 17 bases between them. Full variable domain (missing parts from reference TRBV28 and TRBJ2-5): DVKVTQSSRYLVKRTGEKVFLECVQDMDHENMFWYRQDPGLGLRLIYFSYDVKMKEKGDIPEGYSVSREKKERFSLILESASTNQTSMYLCASSLAGPKIGTQYFGPGTRLLVL.

This chain uses TRBV6-1 with TRBJ1-6; D remains unclear. V was clipped by 4 bases and J by 0 bases, with 10 bases between them. The CDR3 covers 16 residues. The germline V gene encodes CDR1 MNHNS and CDR2 SASEGT. The CDR3 is CASSAIKSSYNSPLHF. CDR3 DNA sequence: TGTGCCAGCAGTGCGATCAAGAGCTCCTATAATTCACCCCTCCACTTT.

The chain uses TRBV6-5 and TRBJ1-5; 9 bases agree with TRBD1. The ends lost 6 bases at V and 7 bases at J; junction bases unmatched: 10. The length of the CDR3 is 15 residues. The germline CDR1 and CDR2 sequences are MNHEY and SVGAGI. The CDR3 region is CASSALTGGSQPQHF. The CDR3 DNA sequence: TGTGCCAGCAGCGCCCTAACAGGGGGCAGCCAGCCCCAGCATTTT.

The J gene is TRBJ1-1, the V gene TRBV6-5, with TRBD1 as a possible D gene (5 bases). Germline V gene data show CDR1 as MNHEY and CDR2 as SVGAGI. This CDR3 region has 13 residues. V lost 8 bases and J 3 bases, leaving 13 bases between the germline ends. The CDR3 DNA reads as TGTGCCAGCGAGGAGACAGTTTACACTGAAGCTTTCTTT. Translation gives CASEETVYTEAFF.

The chain carries TRBV5-6 and TRBJ1-4; 9 bases agree with TRBD1. The CDR3 runs to 15 residues. V lost 4 bases, J lost 6 bases, and 7 bases stayed unmatched. Germline V gives CDR1 SGHDT, CDR2 YYEEEE. The CDR3 DNA sequence: TGTGCCAGCAGCCCGGGACAGGGAATTGATGAAAAACTGTTTTTT. Amino acids: CASSPGQGIDEKLFF.

The chain carries TRBV2 and TRBJ2-3; TRBD2 is a possible D gene (6 bases). V was shortened by 6 bases and J by 0 bases, with 13 bases between the two germline ends. Germline V gives CDR1 SNHLY, CDR2 FYNNEI. There are 15 residues in the CDR3. The CDR3 DNA reads TGTGCCAGCAGAACGGGACTGCCAAGCACAGATACGCAGTATTTT. Amino acid sequence: CASRTGLPSTDTQYF.

This chain uses TRBV19 with TRBJ1-2, with a tentative D call TRBD1 (6 bases). The CDR3 is made up of 17 amino acids. The germline gives CDR1 LNHDA, CDR2 SQIVND (reference sequence). Trimming stripped 3 bases from V and 2 bases from J, with 19 bases between. The CDR3 DNA sequence: TGTGCCAGTAGTATTACCCCAAATCAGGGGCGGAACTATGGCTACACCTTC. This sequence encodes CASSITPNQGRNYGYTF.

The genes are TRBV3-1 (or the pseudogene TRBV3-2) and TRBJ1-2; D uncertain. V was trimmed by 0 bases and J by 4 bases, leaving 6 bases between them. The CDR3 length is 13 residues. CDR1 LGHDT and CDR2 YNNKEL come from the germline V gene (reference sequence). The CDR3 region has the DNA TGTGCCAGCAGCCAAGACGAGGGCTATGGCTACACCTTC. It translates to CASSQDEGYGYTF.

The chain couples TRBV4-3 to TRBJ1-6; 7 bases are shared with TRBD1. The germline V gene has CDR1 LGHNA and CDR2 YSLEER. J was trimmed by 9 bases and V by 6 bases; bases with no gene match: 11. CDR3 length equals 15 residues. The CDR3 reads CASRPSLTGASPLHF. CDR3 DNA sequence: TGCGCCAGCAGACCAAGCTTAACAGGGGCTTCACCCCTCCACTTT.

V gene TRBV24-1 combines with J gene TRBJ1-5; 8 bases are shared with TRBD1. Per the germline V gene, CDR1 is KGHDR and CDR2 is SFDVKD. The CDR3 loop spans 14 amino acids. V trimming: 2 bases; J trimming: 6 bases; junction bases outside the gene matches: 2. CDR3 coding DNA: TGTGCCACCAGTGATTCAGGGGGCCTTCAGCCCCAGCATTTT. The encoded protein is CATSDSGGLQPQHF.

This chain connects TRBV24-1 to TRBJ2-3; D is unclear. Germline V gives CDR1 KGHDR, CDR2 SFDVKD. This CDR3 has 12 amino acids. V was shortened by 5 bases and J by 2 bases, with 4 bases between the two germline ends. In DNA form, the CDR3 reads TGTGCCACCAGTGCAATCACAGATACGCAGTATTTT. Amino acids: CATSAITDTQYF.

The CDR3 DNA sequence: TGTGCCAGCAGCCCAGGGGGCGGCACAGATACGCAGTATTTT. It yields the protein CASSPGGGTDTQYF. The rearrangement uses TRBV7-8 and TRBJ2-3, with 8 bases that match TRBD1. The CDR3 covers 14 residues. In germline, CDR1 is SGHVS, CDR2 FQNEAQ. V gave up 5 bases and J gave up 1 base; unmatched junction bases: 2.

This clone appeared once. The J gene is TRBJ2-1, the V gene TRBV5-1; D gene uncertain. The CDR3 totals 14 residues. The germline CDR1 and CDR2 sequences are SGHRS and YFSETQ. V was pared by 4 bases and J by 5 bases, with 13 bases between. Written as DNA, the CDR3 is TGCGCCAGCAGCCTCAACTCCGCAAACAATGAGCAGTTCTTC. Its protein product is CASSLNSANNEQFF.

A few counts support this clone. The rearrangement links TRBV7-2 to TRBJ1-5; maybe TRBD1 (5 bases). Germline values: CDR1 SGHTA, CDR2 FQGNSA. This CDR3 contains 15 residues. V gave up 2 bases and J gave up 4 bases, with 12 bases separating them. The chain's CDR3 is CASSLNPGGNQPQHF. DNA for the CDR3: TGTGCCAGCAGCTTAAACCCGGGGGGTAATCAGCCCCAGCATTTT.

The chain has TRBV19 and TRBJ1-5; D is unresolved. V was shortened by 9 bases and J by 6 bases, with 15 bases between the two germline ends. Germline V gives CDR1 LNHDA, CDR2 SQIVND (reference sequence). CDR3 size: 13 residues. This chain's CDR3 is CASQVSMFQPQHF. CDR3 nucleotide sequence: TGTGCCAGCCAGGTTTCAATGTTTCAGCCCCAGCATTTT.

This chain uses TRBV18 with TRBJ1-5; D is unclear. This CDR3 is built from 16 residues. In germline, CDR1 is KGHSH, CDR2 LQKENI. V dropped 0 bases and J dropped 0 bases, with 9 bases sitting between them. The CDR3 DNA reads TGTGCCAGCTCACCACCGAATCAGGTTAGCAATCAGCCCCAGCATTTT. It codes for CASSPPNQVSNQPQHF.

This clone has only one observation. This sequence joins TRBV6-4 and TRBJ1-6, with 7 bases identical to TRBD1. The CDR3 spans 17 residues. CDR1 and CDR2 (germline): MRHNA, SNTAGT. Trimming took 3 bases from V and 0 from J; bases not matched to a gene: 5. CDR3: CASSERTGGSYNSPLHF. Here the CDR3 DNA reads TGTGCCAGCAGTGAGAGGACAGGAGGCTCCTATAATTCACCCCTCCACTTT.

The chain recombines TRBV7-2 with TRBJ1-6, with a possible D match to TRBD1 (6 bases). Trimming shortened V by 5 bases and J by 9 bases, and 14 bases separated the two germline ends. There are 14 residues in the CDR3. Germline V gene lookup returns CDR1 SGHTA and CDR2 FQGNSA. As DNA, the CDR3 is TGTGCCAGCAGCACAGTTGGGGGGGCTTCACCCCTCCACTTT. Residues: CASSTVGGASPLHF.

V gene TRBV10-3 combines with J gene TRBJ2-2; 10 bases line up with TRBD2. CDR1 and CDR2 from the germline V gene are ENHRY and SYGVKD. V lost 0 bases to trimming and J lost 2 bases; unmatched junction nucleotides: 6. The CDR3 has 18 residues. CDR3 sequence reads: CAISESSPSGRNTGELFF. The CDR3 DNA reads TGTGCCATCAGTGAGTCAAGCCCTAGCGGGAGAAACACCGGGGAGCTGTTTTTT.

This clone was recorded once. This chain joins TRBV28 and TRBJ1-3; possibly TRBD1 for D (5 bases). The CDR3 is 16 amino acids. CDR1 and CDR2 (germline): MDHEN, SYDVKM. Trimming took 6 bases from V and 0 from J, leaving 15 bases between them. The DNA of the CDR3 is TGTGCCAGCAGAGGGAGGGGCCGAGACTCTGGAAACACCATATATTTT. Its protein product is CASRGRGRDSGNTIYF.

V usage is TRBV6-1 and J usage is TRBJ1-5; D call uncertain. Between the trimmed V and J ends, which lost 3 bases and 3 bases, there was a span of 6 bases. The CDR3 is 13 residues long. The V gene's germline CDR1 is MNHNS and CDR2 SASEGT. CDR3 bases: TGTGCCAGCAGTGACACGGTCAATCAGCCCCAGCATTTT. This encodes CASSDTVNQPQHF.

This sequence joins TRBV10-2 and TRBJ2-2; D ambiguous. From germline, CDR1 is WSHSY and CDR2 SAAADI. CDR3 length equals 15 residues. Trimming pared 8 bases from V and 0 bases from J, leaving 13 bases between. In DNA form, the CDR3 reads TGCGCCAGCCTAAGCCTCTCCGCGAACACCGGGGAGCTGTTTTTT. Translation gives CASLSLSANTGELFF.

This chain uses TRBV6-2 or TRBV6-3 with TRBJ2-1; 10 nucleotides align to TRBD2. The length of the CDR3 is 15 residues. Trimming at V came to 5 bases and at J to 7 bases, leaving 8 bases not matched to a gene. Germline CDR1 reads MNHEY; CDR2 reads SVGEGT. This CDR3 reads CASSNLAGVINEQFF. CDR3 bases: TGTGCCAGCAGTAATCTAGCGGGAGTCATTAATGAGCAGTTCTTC.